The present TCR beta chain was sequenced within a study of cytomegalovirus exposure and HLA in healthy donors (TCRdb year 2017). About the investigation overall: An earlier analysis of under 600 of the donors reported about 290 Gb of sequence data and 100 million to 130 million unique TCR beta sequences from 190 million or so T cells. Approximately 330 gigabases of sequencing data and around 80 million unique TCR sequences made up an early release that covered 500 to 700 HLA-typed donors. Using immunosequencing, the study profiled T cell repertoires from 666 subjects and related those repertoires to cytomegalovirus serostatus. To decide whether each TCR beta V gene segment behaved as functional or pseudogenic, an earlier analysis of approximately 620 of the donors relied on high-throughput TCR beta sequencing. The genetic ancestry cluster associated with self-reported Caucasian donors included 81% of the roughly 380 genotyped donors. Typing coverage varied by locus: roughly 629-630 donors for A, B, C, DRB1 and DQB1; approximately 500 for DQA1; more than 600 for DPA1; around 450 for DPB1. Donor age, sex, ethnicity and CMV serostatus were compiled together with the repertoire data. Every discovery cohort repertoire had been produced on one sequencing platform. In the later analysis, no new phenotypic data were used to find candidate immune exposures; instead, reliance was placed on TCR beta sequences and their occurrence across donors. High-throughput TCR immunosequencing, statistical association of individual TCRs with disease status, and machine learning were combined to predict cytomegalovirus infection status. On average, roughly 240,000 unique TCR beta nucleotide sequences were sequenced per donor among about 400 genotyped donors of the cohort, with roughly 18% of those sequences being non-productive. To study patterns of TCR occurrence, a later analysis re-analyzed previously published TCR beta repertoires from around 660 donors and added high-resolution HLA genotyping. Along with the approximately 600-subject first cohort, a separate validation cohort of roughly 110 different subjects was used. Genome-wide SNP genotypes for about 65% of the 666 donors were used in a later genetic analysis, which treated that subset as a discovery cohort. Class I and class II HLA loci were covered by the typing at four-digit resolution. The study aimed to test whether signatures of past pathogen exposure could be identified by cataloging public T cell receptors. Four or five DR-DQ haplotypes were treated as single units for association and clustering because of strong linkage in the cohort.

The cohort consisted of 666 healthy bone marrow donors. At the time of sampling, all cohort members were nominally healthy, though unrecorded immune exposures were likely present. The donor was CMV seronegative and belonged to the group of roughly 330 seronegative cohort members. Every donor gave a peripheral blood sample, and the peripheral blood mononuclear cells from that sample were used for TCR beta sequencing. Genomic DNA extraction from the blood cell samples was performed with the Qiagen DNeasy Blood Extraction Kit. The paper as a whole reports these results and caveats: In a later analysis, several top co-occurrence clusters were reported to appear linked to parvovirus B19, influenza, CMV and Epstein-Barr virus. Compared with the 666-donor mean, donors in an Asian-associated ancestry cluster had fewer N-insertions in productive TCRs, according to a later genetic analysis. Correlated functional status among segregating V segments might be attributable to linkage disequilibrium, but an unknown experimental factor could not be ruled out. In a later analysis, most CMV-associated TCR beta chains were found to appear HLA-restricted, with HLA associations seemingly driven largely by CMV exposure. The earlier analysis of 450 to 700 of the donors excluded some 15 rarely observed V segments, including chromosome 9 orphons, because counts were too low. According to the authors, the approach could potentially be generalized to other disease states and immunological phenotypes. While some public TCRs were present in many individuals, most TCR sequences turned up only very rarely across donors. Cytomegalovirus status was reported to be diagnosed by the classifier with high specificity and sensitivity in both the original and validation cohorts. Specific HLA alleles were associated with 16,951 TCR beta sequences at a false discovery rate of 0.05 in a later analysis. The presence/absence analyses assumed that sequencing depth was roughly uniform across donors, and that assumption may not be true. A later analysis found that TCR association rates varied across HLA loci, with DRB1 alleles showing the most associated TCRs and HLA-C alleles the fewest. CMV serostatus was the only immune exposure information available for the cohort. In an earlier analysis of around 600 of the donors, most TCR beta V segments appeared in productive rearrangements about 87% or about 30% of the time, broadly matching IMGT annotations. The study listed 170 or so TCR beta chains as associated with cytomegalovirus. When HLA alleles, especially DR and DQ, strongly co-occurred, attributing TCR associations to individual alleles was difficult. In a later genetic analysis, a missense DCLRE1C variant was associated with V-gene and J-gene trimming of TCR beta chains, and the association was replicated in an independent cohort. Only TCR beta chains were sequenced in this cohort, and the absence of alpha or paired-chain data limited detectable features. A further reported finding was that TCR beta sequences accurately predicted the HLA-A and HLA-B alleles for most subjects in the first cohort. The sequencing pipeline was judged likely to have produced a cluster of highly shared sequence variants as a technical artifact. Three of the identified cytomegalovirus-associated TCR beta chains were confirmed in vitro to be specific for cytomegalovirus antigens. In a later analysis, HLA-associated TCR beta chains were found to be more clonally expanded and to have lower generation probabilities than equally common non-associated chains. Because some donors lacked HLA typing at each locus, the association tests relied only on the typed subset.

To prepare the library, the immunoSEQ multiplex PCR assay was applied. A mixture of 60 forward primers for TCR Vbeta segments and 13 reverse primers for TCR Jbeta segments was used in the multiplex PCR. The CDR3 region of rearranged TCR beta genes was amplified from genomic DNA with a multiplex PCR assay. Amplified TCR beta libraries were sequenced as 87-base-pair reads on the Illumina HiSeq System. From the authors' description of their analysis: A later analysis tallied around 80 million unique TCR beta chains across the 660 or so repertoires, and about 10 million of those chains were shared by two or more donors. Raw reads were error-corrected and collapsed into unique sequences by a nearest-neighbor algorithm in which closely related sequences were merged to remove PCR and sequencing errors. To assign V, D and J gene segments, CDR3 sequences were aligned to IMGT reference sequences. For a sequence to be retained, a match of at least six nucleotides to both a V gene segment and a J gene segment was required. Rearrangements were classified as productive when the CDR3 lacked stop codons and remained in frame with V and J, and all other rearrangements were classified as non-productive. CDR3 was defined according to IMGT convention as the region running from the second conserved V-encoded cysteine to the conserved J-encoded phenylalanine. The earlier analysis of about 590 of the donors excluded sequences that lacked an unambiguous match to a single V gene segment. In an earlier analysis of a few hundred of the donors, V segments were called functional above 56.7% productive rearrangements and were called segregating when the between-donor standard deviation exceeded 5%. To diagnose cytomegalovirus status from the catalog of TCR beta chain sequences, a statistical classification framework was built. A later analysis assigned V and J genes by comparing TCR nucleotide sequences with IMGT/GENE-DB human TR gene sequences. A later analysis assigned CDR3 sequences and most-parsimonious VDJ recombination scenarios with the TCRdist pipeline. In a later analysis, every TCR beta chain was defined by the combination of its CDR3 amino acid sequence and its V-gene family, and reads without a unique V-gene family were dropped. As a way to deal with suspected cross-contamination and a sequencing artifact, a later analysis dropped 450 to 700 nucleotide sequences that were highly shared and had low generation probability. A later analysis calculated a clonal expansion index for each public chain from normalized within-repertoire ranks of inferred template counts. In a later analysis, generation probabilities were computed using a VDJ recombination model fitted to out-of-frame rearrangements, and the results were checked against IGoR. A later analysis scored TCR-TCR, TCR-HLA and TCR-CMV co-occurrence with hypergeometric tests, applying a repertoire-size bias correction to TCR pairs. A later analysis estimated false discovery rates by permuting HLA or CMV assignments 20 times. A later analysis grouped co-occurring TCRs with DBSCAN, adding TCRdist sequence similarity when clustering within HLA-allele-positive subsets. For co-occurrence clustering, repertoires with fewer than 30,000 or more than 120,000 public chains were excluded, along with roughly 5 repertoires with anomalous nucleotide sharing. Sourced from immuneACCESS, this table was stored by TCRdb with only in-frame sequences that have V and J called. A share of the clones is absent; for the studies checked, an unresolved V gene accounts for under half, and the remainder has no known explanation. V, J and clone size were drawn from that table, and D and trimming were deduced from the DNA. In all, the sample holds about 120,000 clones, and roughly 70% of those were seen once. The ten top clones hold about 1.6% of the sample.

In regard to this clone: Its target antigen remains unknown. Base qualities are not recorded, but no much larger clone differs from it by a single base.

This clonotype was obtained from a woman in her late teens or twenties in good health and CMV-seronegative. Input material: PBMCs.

The CDR3 protein sequence reads: CASSYRGGRRSSPLHF. The sequenced DNA: TGTGCCAGCAGTTACAGGGGGGGTAGAAGGAGTTCACCCCTCCACTTT. The chain is encoded by TRBV6-5 joined to TRBJ1-6; the D region possibly corresponds to TRBD1 (6 bases align). The CDR3 measures 16 amino acids from cysteine to phenylalanine. The DNA shown is the 48-base CDR3, in frame from base 1. V lost 2 bases and J lost 9 bases; the stretch between them is 17 bases long. The germline V gene gives CDR1 as MNHEY and CDR2 as SVGAGI.